These T cell receptor beta chains were read from a single sample in a study of T cell changes during pregnancy in multiple sclerosis. Clones were read by immunoSEQ multiplex PCR, and TCRdb kept only the in-frame ones, dropping some. The top ten hold approximately 2% of the sample, which has 70,000 to 95,000 clones, about 91% seen once. This sample comprised peripheral blood, obtained before pregnancy. The receptors stem from a female donor with multiple sclerosis, enrolled in a pregnancy study. Each CDR3 is given with its conserved first and last residue. D genes are given only for firm matches. Expanded clones are given a class, and other clones once, few, many or no size at all.

j_call,d_call,clone_size,v_call,cdr3_aa,cdr3_nt
TRBJ1-1,NA,NA,TRBV30,CAWSLGRLNTEAFF,TGTGCCTGGAGTTTGGGCAGATTGAACACTGAAGCTTTCTTT
TRBJ2-5,NA,once,TRBV7-8,CASSSSTRETQYF,TGTGCCAGCAGCTCGTCCACCCGGGAGACCCAGTACTTC
TRBJ2-7,NA,once,TRBV27,CASSVTGLIYEQYF,TGTGCCAGCAGTGTAACAGGCTTAATCTACGAGCAGTACTTC
TRBJ2-3,TRBD2,NA,TRBV7-4,CASSFRRTSGTGADTQYF,TGTGCCAGCAGCTTCCGGAGGACTAGCGGGACGGGCGCAGATACGCAGTATTTT
TRBJ2-5,NA,NA,TRBV4-3,CASSQDWGQFGTQYF,TGCGCCAGCAGCCAAGATTGGGGGCAGTTTGGGACCCAGTACTTC
TRBJ1-4,NA,NA,TRBV15,CATSRDTRLNEKLFF,TGTGCCACCAGCAGAGATACCAGGCTTAATGAAAAACTGTTTTTT
TRBJ2-7,TRBD1,once,TRBV30,CAWETGTGFGQYF,TGTGCCTGGGAGACCGGGACAGGGTTCGGGCAGTACTTC
TRBJ2-5,NA,NA,TRBV28,CASSLTGDYQETQYF,TGTGCCAGCAGTTTGACAGGAGACTACCAAGAGACCCAGTACTTC
TRBJ1-1,NA,NA,TRBV7-8,CASSLVEGDTEAFF,TGTGCCAGCAGCTTAGTAGAAGGGGACACTGAAGCTTTCTTT
TRBJ1-4,NA,NA,TRBV7-2,CASSPGVLGEKLFF,TGTGCCAGCAGCCCAGGGGTCTTAGGGGAAAAACTGTTTTTT
TRBJ2-7,NA,few,TRBV25-1,CASSGTVGPYEQYF,TGTGCCAGCAGTGGGACAGTGGGGCCCTACGAGCAGTACTTC
TRBJ1-2,NA,NA,TRBV19,CASSDRQEFNYGYTF,TGTGCCAGTAGTGATCGACAGGAATTTAACTATGGCTACACCTTC
TRBJ2-7,NA,NA,TRBV6-6,CASSYSGGPFPYEQYF,TGTGCCAGCAGTTACTCTGGGGGCCCTTTTCCGTACGAGCAGTACTTC
TRBJ2-3,NA,NA,TRBV28,CASRTPDSPDTQYF,TGTGCCAGCCGTACCCCGGACAGCCCAGATACGCAGTATTTT
TRBJ1-6,TRBD1,NA,TRBV18,CASSPLQGSSPLHF,TGTGCCAGCTCACCACTACAGGGGAGTTCACCCCTCCACTTT
TRBJ1-1,TRBD1,NA,TRBV9,CASSVGQGELNTEAFF,TGTGCCAGCAGCGTAGGACAGGGCGAATTGAACACTGAAGCTTTCTTT
TRBJ2-1,NA,NA,TRBV5-1,CASSLAGLGSYNEQFF,TGCGCCAGCAGCTTGGCCGGGTTGGGCTCCTACAATGAGCAGTTCTTC
TRBJ2-1,TRBD2,NA,TRBV4-3,CASSQSVEASGGYNEQFF,TGCGCCAGCAGCCAATCCGTAGAGGCCAGCGGGGGCTACAATGAGCAGTTCTTC
TRBJ1-4,TRBD1,NA,TRBV28,CARVTGGADEKLFF,TGTGCCAGAGTTACAGGGGGCGCGGATGAAAAACTGTTTTTT
TRBJ2-7,NA,NA,TRBV27,CASSLMGTLYEQYF,TGTGCCAGCAGTTTAATGGGGACACTATACGAGCAGTACTTC
TRBJ2-2,NA,NA,TRBV6-1,CASSAHYRVETGELFF,TGTGCCAGCAGTGCTCACTACAGGGTCGAAACCGGGGAGCTGTTTTTT
TRBJ2-1,TRBD2,NA,TRBV9,CASSVGIAGVPPIYNEQFF,TGTGCCAGCAGCGTGGGAATAGCGGGGGTTCCCCCAATATACAATGAGCAGTTCTTC
TRBJ1-1,TRBD1,NA,TRBV5-1,CASSWDRNTEAFF,TGCGCCAGCAGTTGGGACAGGAACACTGAAGCTTTCTTT
TRBJ1-1,NA,few,TRBV7-9,CASSFVVPEAFF,TGTGCCAGCAGCTTCGTCGTCCCTGAAGCTTTCTTT
TRBJ1-1,TRBD1,NA,TRBV15,CATSRGQGGTEAFF,TGTGCCACCAGCAGAGGACAGGGTGGCACTGAAGCTTTCTTT
TRBJ2-5,TRBD2,NA,TRBV5-5,CASSLGLAGGYEETQYF,TGTGCCAGCAGCTTGGGACTAGCGGGGGGATATGAAGAGACCCAGTACTTC
TRBJ1-2,TRBD1,NA,TRBV27,CASSRWDSTNYGYTF,TGTGCCAGCAGTCGTTGGGACAGCACTAACTATGGCTACACCTTC
TRBJ1-4,NA,NA,TRBV6-5,CASSYSGGLYEKLFF,TGTGCCAGCAGCTATTCGGGGGGCTTGTATGAAAAACTGTTTTTT
TRBJ1-1,TRBD1,NA,TRBV4-3,CASSQDTGDSMNTEAFF,TGCGCCAGCAGCCAAGATACAGGGGACAGTATGAACACTGAAGCTTTCTTT
TRBJ2-2,NA,NA,TRBV11-1,CASRVDSHTGELFF,TGTGCCAGCAGAGTAGACAGTCACACCGGGGAGCTGTTTTTT
TRBJ2-7,NA,NA,TRBV6-5,CASSYWFGSEQYF,TGTGCCAGCAGTTACTGGTTTGGAAGCGAGCAGTACTTC
TRBJ1-1,NA,NA,TRBV5-4,CASSLPRAGTEAFF,TGTGCCAGCAGCTTACCCAGGGCTGGCACTGAAGCTTTCTTT
TRBJ2-1,NA,NA,TRBV14,CASSPEYNEQFF,TGTGCCAGCAGCCCGGAGTACAATGAGCAGTTCTTC
TRBJ2-3,NA,once,TRBV6-6,CASSYAADTQYF,TGTGCCAGCAGTTACGCGGCGGATACGCAGTATTTT
TRBJ2-1,TRBD2,NA,TRBV7-2,CASSLAHGLASFF,TGTGCCAGCAGCTTAGCGCATGGACTAGCCTCGTTCTTC
TRBJ2-7,TRBD1,NA,TRBV2,CASRDRESAYEQYF,TGTGCCAGCCGCGACAGGGAATCAGCCTACGAGCAGTACTTC
TRBJ1-2,NA,NA,TRBV2,CASSFGSSSGYGYTF,TGTGCCAGCAGTTTTGGATCATCATCGGGGTATGGCTACACCTTC
TRBJ2-7,NA,NA,TRBV5-1,CASSFGETDFYEQYF,TGCGCCAGCAGTTTTGGAGAGACGGACTTCTACGAGCAGTACTTC
TRBJ2-5,TRBD2,NA,TRBV11-2,CASTPGSGGRETQYF,TGTGCCAGCACCCCGGGAAGCGGGGGTCGGGAGACCCAGTACTTC
TRBJ1-2,NA,NA,TRBV2,CASREVGYTF,TGTGCCAGCAGGGAGGTAGGCTACACCTTC
TRBJ1-4,TRBD1,NA,TRBV7-9,CASSLGQGNDEKLFF,TGTGCCAGCAGCCTGGGACAGGGAAACGATGAAAAACTGTTTTTT
TRBJ2-7,TRBD1,NA,TRBV2,CASSDQGADYEQYF,TGTGCCAGCAGTGATCAGGGGGCAGACTACGAGCAGTACTTC
TRBJ2-1,NA,NA,TRBV9,CASSLGGPSYNEQFF,TGTGCCAGCAGCCTCGGGGGACCCTCCTACAATGAGCAGTTCTTC
TRBJ1-3,NA,once,TRBV4-1,CASSRFVLTVPPGTSGNTIYF,TGCGCCAGCAGCCGATTCGTGCTTACCGTCCCGCCGGGGACTTCAGGAAACACCATATATTTT
TRBJ1-5,NA,NA,TRBV5-1,CASSMAGGNQPQHF,TGCGCCAGCAGCATGGCGGGGGGCAATCAGCCCCAGCATTTT
TRBJ1-1,NA,NA,TRBV5-1,CASSLTGLGTEAFF,TGCGCCAGCAGCTTGACAGGGTTGGGGACTGAAGCTTTCTTT
TRBJ1-3,NA,NA,TRBV7-8,CASGLGEGEGNTIYF,TGTGCCAGCGGCCTTGGGGAGGGGGAAGGAAACACCATATATTTT
TRBJ2-1,NA,NA,TRBV11-2,CASSLAAGPNNEQFF,TGTGCCAGCAGCTTAGCGGCGGGACCGAACAATGAGCAGTTCTTC
TRBJ1-1,NA,NA,TRBV9,CASSDGTTTEAFF,TGTGCCAGCAGCGATGGGACAACCACTGAAGCTTTCTTT
TRBJ2-3,NA,NA,TRBV18,CASSKGLGTDTQYF,TGTGCCAGCTCTAAGGGACTTGGCACAGATACGCAGTATTTT
TRBJ2-3,TRBD2,NA,TRBV6-1,CATKPRGAFADTQYF,TGTGCCACCAAACCGCGGGGGGCGTTTGCAGATACGCAGTATTTT
TRBJ2-7,NA,NA,TRBV11-2,CASSFARSEIQQYF,TGTGCCAGCAGCTTTGCCCGCTCGGAGATCCAGCAGTACTTC
TRBJ1-4,NA,NA,TRBV5-6,CASSLGSETNEKLFF,TGTGCCAGCAGCTTGGGAAGTGAGACTAATGAAAAACTGTTTTTT
TRBJ1-5,NA,NA,TRBV6-4,CASTIQPQHF,TGTGCCAGCACCATTCAGCCCCAGCATTTT
TRBJ2-5,TRBD1,NA,TRBV27,CASSSLHSDRGQETQYF,TGTGCCAGCAGTTCGCTCCATTCCGACAGGGGACAAGAGACCCAGTACTTC
TRBJ1-2,NA,NA,TRBV5-4,CASSSYGGSDYGYTF,TGTGCCAGCAGCTCCTACGGGGGTTCCGACTATGGCTACACCTTC
TRBJ2-7,NA,NA,TRBV19,CASRTADGYEQYF,TGTGCCAGTAGGACTGCCGATGGCTACGAGCAGTACTTC
TRBJ2-7,NA,NA,TRBV13,CASSFFSSRDEQYF,TGTGCCAGCAGCTTTTTTAGTTCTCGGGACGAGCAGTACTTC